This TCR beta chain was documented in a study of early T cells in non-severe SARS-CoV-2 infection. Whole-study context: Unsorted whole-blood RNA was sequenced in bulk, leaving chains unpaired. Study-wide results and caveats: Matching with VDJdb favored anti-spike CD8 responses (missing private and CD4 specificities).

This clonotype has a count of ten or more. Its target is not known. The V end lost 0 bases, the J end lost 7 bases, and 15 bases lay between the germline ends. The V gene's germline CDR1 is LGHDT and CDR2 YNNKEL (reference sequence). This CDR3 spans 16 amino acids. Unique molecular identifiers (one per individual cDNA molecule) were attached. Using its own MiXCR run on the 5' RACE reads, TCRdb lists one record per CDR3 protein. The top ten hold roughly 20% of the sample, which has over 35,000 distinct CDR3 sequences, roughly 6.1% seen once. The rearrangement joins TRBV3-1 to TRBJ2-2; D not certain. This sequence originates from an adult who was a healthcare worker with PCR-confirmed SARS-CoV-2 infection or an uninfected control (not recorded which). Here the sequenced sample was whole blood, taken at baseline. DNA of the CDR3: TGTGCCAGCAGCCAAGATTTAAGGGCTATGGACGGGGAGCTGTTTTTT. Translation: CASSQDLRAMDGELFF.